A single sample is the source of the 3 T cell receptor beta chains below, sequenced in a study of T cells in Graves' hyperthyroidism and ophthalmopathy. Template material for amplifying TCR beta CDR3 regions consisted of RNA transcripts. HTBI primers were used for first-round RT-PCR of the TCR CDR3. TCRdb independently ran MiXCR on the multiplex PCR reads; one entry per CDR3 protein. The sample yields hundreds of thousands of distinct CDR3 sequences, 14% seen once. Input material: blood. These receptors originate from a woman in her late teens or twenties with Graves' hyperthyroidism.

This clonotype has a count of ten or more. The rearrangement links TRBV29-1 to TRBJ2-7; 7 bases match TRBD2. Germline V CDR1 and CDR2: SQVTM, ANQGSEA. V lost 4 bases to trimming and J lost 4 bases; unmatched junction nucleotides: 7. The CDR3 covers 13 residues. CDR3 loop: CSVVGSGEYEQYF. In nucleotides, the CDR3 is TGCAGCGTTGTAGGGAGCGGGGAGTACGAGCAGTACTTC.

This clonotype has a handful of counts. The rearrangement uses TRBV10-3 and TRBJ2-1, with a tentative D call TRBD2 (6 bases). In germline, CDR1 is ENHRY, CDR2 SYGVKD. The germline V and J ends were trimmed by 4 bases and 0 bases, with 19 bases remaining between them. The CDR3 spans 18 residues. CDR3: CAISGFGYGGNSYNEQFF. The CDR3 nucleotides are TGTGCCATCAGTGGGTTTGGGTACGGGGGAAACTCCTACAATGAGCAGTTCTTC.

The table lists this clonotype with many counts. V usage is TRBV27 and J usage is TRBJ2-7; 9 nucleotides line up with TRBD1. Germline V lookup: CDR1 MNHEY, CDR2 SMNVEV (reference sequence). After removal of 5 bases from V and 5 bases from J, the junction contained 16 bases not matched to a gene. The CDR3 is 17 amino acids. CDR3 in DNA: TGTGCCAGCAGTCACTACCCTCCGGGACAGGGTTCAAACGAGCAGTACTTC. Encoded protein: CASSHYPPGQGSNEQYF.